This T cell receptor beta chain appears in the sequencing data of a study of cytomegalovirus exposure and HLA in healthy donors. Study in general: Roughly four fifths of 398 genotyped donors fell in the Caucasian-associated ancestry cluster.

Findings of the study overall: Many donors shared some public TCRs, even though most TCR sequences were rare. High sensitivity and specificity were reportedly achieved when the classifier diagnosed cytomegalovirus status. Earlier findings revealed that most TCR beta V segments proved productive either about 90% or about 30% of the time.

Comments on this clone: Its antigen is not identified.

Germline trimming cut 4 bases from V and 8 bases from J; bases unmatched to any gene: 8. The CDR3 has 14 residues. From germline, CDR1 is SGHDT and CDR2 YYEEEE. PCR primers comprised 60 Vbeta and 13 Jbeta primers. Profiling relied on immunoSEQ multiplex PCR, and the TCRdb table lists in-frame clones only, not all of them. This repertoire includes more than 90,000 clones. The chain employs TRBV5-6 and TRBJ1-2; TRBD1 aligns across 10 bases. This clonotype was sampled from a young man in good health and CMV-seronegative. Material for sequencing was PBMCs. The CDR3 coding sequence is TGTGCCAGCAGCCCCGACAGGGGGCTTTTGGGCTACACCTTC. Protein: CASSPDRGLLGYTF.